A single sample is the source of the 14 T cell receptor beta chains below, sequenced in a study of tissue T cells after allogeneic stem cell transplantation. Produced via immunoSEQ multiplex PCR; TCRdb's table is partial and in-frame only. The data hold about 50,000 clones, with 73% observed a single time. Sequenced material: sorted cells pooled from one or two spleens. These receptors originate from a pool of C57BL/6 mice in good health.

As regards this clone: Mouse gene names and germline throughout. The read finishes 1 residue shy of the CDR3 end, and the germline J gene is used to complete it. The genes are TRBV15 and TRBJ2-7; 9 nucleotides agree with TRBD1. Germline-derived CDR1 and CDR2 are SGHND and FRSKSL. This CDR3 has 13 amino acids. V was clipped by 3 bases and J by 7 bases; unmatched bases: 4. CDR3 DNA (partial): TGTGCCAGCAGTTTGGCGACAGGGGGGGAACAGTAC. Protein: CASSLATGGEQY. The entire CDR3 reads CASSLATGGEQYF.

As to this clone: The gene names given are mouse names. Read coverage stops 1 residue before the CDR3 terminus; the germline J gene supplies the remainder. In the same sample, other DNA sequences code for this CDR3. The rearrangement joins TRBV5 to TRBJ1-1, with 9 nucleotides matching TRBD1. The V and J ends lost 3 bases and 1 base, in that order; junction bases with no gene match: 0. CDR3 size: 14 residues. Germline V gene lookup returns CDR1 LGHNA and CDR2 YNLKQL (reference sequence). The CDR3 DNA, read in part, is TGTGCCAGCAGCCAGGACAGGGGAAACACAGAAGTCTTC. The encoded protein is CASSQDRGNTEVF. The entire CDR3 is CASSQDRGNTEVFF.

As regards this clone: Gene and germline names: mouse. The read terminates 1 residue before the CDR3 end, so the remaining end is supplied by the germline J gene. The chain recombines TRBV13-3 with TRBJ2-1; TRBD2 matches 8 bases. With 4 bases clipped from V and 3 bases from J, the junction kept 9 bases outside the gene matches. This CDR3 region has 16 residues. CDR1 is NNHDY, CDR2 SYVADS, per germline. CDR3 residues: CASSQLGVEGYAEQFF. The covered CDR3 bases are TGTGCCAGCAGTCAACTGGGGGTTGAGGGCTATGCTGAGCAGTTC.

In the case of this clone: Genes here carry mouse names. Read data end 1 residue before the CDR3 end; the end is taken from the germline J gene. This chain uses TRBV13-2 with TRBJ2-7; TRBD2 agrees at 8 bases. V was pared by 0 bases and J by 2 bases, with 4 bases of the junction left unmatched. The CDR3 consists of 15 residues. In germline, CDR1 is NNHNN, CDR2 SYGAGS (reference sequence). The CDR3 DNA, read in part, is TGTGCCAGCGGTGATGTACTGGGGGCTACCTATGAACAGTAC. It codes for CASGDVLGATYEQY. The CDR3 as a whole reads CASGDVLGATYEQYF.

Of note for this clone: Germline and genes: mouse. The CDR3 is cut off 1 residue early in the read; its end comes from the germline J gene. The chain joins TRBV5 to TRBJ2-2; D is uncertain. Germline CDR1 reads LGHNA; CDR2 reads YNLKQL (reference sequence). Trimming left V 4 bases short and J 2 bases short, with 5 bases between. CDR3 length equals 13 residues. The CDR3 is CASSPPNTGQLYF. CDR3 DNA (partial): TGTGCCAGCAGCCCCCCCAACACCGGGCAGCTCTAC.

About this clone itself: Germline and genes here are mouse. Read data end 1 residue before the CDR3 end; the end is taken from the germline J gene. The chain is built from TRBV13-2 and TRBJ1-6; D is unresolved. TRBJ1-6 is filed as an ORF, its function uncertain. The CDR3 runs 13 residues. From germline, CDR1 is NNHNN and CDR2 SYGAGS (reference sequence). The V gene lost 0 bases and the J gene lost 9 bases, with 7 bases spanning the gap. This CDR3 reads CASGDVPGSPLYF. CDR3 DNA, as far as it was read: TGTGCCAGCGGTGATGTTCCGGGTTCGCCCCTCTAC.

Remarks on this clone: Gene names and germline refer to mouse. The sequenced fragment ends 1 residue before the CDR3 boundary, so the rest is inferred from the germline J gene. The gene calls are TRBV31 and TRBJ1-4; 9 bases fit TRBD1. Germline CDR1 is GKSSPN and CDR2 is SITVG. J gave up 6 bases and V 0 bases, and 8 bases lay outside the gene matches. The CDR3 runs to 16 residues. CDR3 residues: CAWSLGGDRVDERLFF. The sequenced part of the CDR3 DNA is TGTGCCTGGAGTCTAGGAGGGGACAGGGTTGACGAAAGATTATTT.

About this clone itself: Mouse names are used for the genes. The sequence runs out 1 residue before the end of the CDR3; the remainder is reconstructed from the germline J gene. The chain employs TRBV2 and TRBJ2-4, with 11 nucleotides matching TRBD2. In germline, CDR1 is LGHNA, CDR2 YSYQKL. The trim removed 4 bases at V and 6 bases at J, leaving 3 bases unmatched. There are 14 residues in the CDR3. The covered CDR3 bases are TGTGCCAGCAGCCCACGGGACTGGGGGAACACCTTGTAC. Protein product: CASSPRDWGNTLY. The entire CDR3 sequence reads CASSPRDWGNTLYF. Full variable domain (remainder filled in from reference TRBV2 and TRBJ2-4): DPKIIQKPKYLVAVTGSEKILICEQYLGHNAMYWYRQSAKKPLEFMFSYSYQKLMDNQTASSRFQPQSSKKNHLDLQITALKPDDSATYFCASSPRDWGNTLYFGAGTRLSVL.

This clone has a handful of counts. Mouse names are used for the genes. The CDR3 goes on 1 residue after the read ends, and that part is filled in from the germline J gene. V usage is TRBV13-1 and J usage is TRBJ1-4, with 12 bases matching TRBD1. The CDR3 totals 15 residues. Trimming took 3 bases from V and 7 from J; bases not matched to a gene: 4. Germline V CDR1 and CDR2: NSHNY, SYGAGN. The CDR3 loop is CASSVGQGAGERLFF. The CDR3 DNA, read in part, is TGTGCCAGCAGTGTGGGACAGGGGGCCGGCGAAAGATTATTT.

This clone was seen a handful of times. Gene and germline names: mouse. Additional DNA sequences in this sample encode the identical CDR3. The DNA read from the CDR3 is TGCACCTGCAGTGACTGGGGGGGCTATGAACAGTAC. Amino acid sequence: CTCSDWGGYEQY. The whole CDR3 reads CTCSDWGGYEQYF. The rearrangement links TRBV1 to TRBJ2-7; TRBD2 aligns across 10 bases. The read ends 1 residue before the CDR3 terminus; that terminus is restored from the germline J gene. V was pared by 4 bases and J by 3 bases, with 0 bases of the junction left unmatched. The length of the CDR3 is 13 residues. The germline V gene encodes CDR1 NSQYPW and CDR2 LRSPGD (reference sequence).

As concerns this clone: The gene names given are mouse names. The DNA ends 1 residue before the CDR3 does, and the rest of the CDR3 is filled in from the germline J gene. The chain combines TRBV14 with TRBJ1-6; D gene unclear. TRBJ1-6 is placed among ORFs of uncertain function. V lost 0 bases and J 5 bases, leaving 0 bases between the germline ends. CDR1 and CDR2 from the germline V gene are SGHDT and FRDEAV. CDR3 length: 12 residues. Partial CDR3 DNA: TGTGCCAGCAGTTTCTATAATTCGCCCCTCTAC. It encodes CASSFYNSPLY. The CDR3, in full, reads CASSFYNSPLYF.

To note about this clone: Gene labels here are mouse ones. Read data end 1 residue before the CDR3 end; the end is taken from the germline J gene. The chain is built from TRBV13-3 and TRBJ2-4; TRBD1 is a possible D gene (5 bases). Germline V gene lookup returns CDR1 NNHDY and CDR2 SYVADS. This CDR3 has 14 residues. Trimming stripped 0 bases from V and 7 bases from J, with 12 bases between. The CDR3 loop reads CASSDADRGHTLYF. The part of the CDR3 DNA that was read is TGTGCCAGCAGTGATGCAGACAGAGGCCACACCTTGTAC.

Concerning this clone itself: These gene names are mouse names. Partial CDR3 DNA: TGTGCCAGCTCTCGTACTGGGTATAACTATGCTGAGCAGTTC. Its translation is CASSRTGYNYAEQF. The CDR3, in full, reads CASSRTGYNYAEQFF. The chain links TRBV12-1 to TRBJ2-1; weak D call: TRBD2 (6 bases). The CDR3 end lies 1 residue beyond the end of the read and is filled in from the germline J gene. Trimming cost V 2 bases and J 0 bases, with 10 bases left between them. The CDR3 is 15 amino acids. The germline V gene encodes CDR1 SGHSN and CDR2 HYEKVE.

With regard to this clone: Gene names denote mouse genes. The DNA ends 1 residue before the CDR3 does, and the rest of the CDR3 is filled in from the germline J gene. V is TRBV13-2 and J is TRBJ1-3; 10 bases are a match to TRBD1. V was pared by 5 bases and J by 4 bases, with 3 bases of the junction left unmatched. The germline V gene encodes CDR1 NNHNN and CDR2 SYGAGS (reference sequence). The CDR3 contains 14 residues. CDR3 in amino acids: CASGRDRGGNTLYF. The CDR3 DNA, read in part, is TGTGCCAGCGGGAGGGACAGGGGAGGAAATACGCTCTAT.